A single T cell receptor (beta chain) is shown here with its context. The V gene lost 3 bases and the J gene lost 6 bases, with 14 bases spanning the gap. The CDR3 covers 14 residues. The germline gives CDR1 SGHAT, CDR2 FQNNGV. TCRdb analysed the RT-PCR reads with MiXCR anew, one entry per CDR3 protein. The table records fewer than 800,000 distinct CDR3 sequences, 12% to 15% of them present only once. This chain joins TRBV11-2 and TRBJ1-2; D call uncertain. This TCR was sampled from a female donor in good health, serving as a healthy control. The sequenced material came from memory CD4+ T cells from blood. The CDR3 is CASSFRKLGDGYTF. The CDR3 nucleotides are TGTGCCAGCAGCTTCAGAAAATTGGGCGATGGCTACACCTTC.